This passage covers 19 T cell receptor beta chains from one sample sequenced in a study of blood T cell repertoires in COVID-19. Sequencing was performed with immunoSEQ multiplex PCR; in TCRdb, only in-frame clones are kept and a portion is missing. The sample comprises about 170,000 clones, approximately 83% of which are singletons, and about 2.7% rests with the top ten. The specimen was peripheral blood. The receptor set was obtained from a human donor with acute or convalescent COVID-19. The donor label of this sample is uncertain.

This chain connects TRBV19 to TRBJ2-1, with a tentative D call TRBD2 (5 bases). There are 18 residues in the CDR3. The germline V and J ends were trimmed by 7 bases and 3 bases, with 25 bases remaining between them. CDR1 and CDR2 (germline): LNHDA, SQIVND (reference sequence). The CDR3 loop reads CASTPLGKADLRYNEQFF. The DNA of the CDR3 is TGTGCCAGTACCCCCCTAGGAAAAGCGGACCTGCGCTACAATGAGCAGTTCTTC.

V is TRBV27 and J is TRBJ2-7; 12 bases line up with TRBD2. CDR3 size: 15 residues. J lost 4 bases, V lost 6 bases, and 7 bases had no gene match. Germline V gene data show CDR1 as MNHEY and CDR2 as SMNVEV (reference sequence). The CDR3 region has the DNA TGTGCCAGCAGAGCGACTAGCGGGAGCTGGTACGAGCAGTACTTC. Protein product: CASRATSGSWYEQYF.

The chain employs TRBV30 and TRBJ1-2; D perhaps matches TRBD1 (5 bases). The length of the CDR3 is 15 residues. V shed 0 bases and J shed 5 bases, with 16 bases lying between them. CDR1 and CDR2 (germline): GTSNPN, SVGIG (reference sequence). CDR3 coding DNA: TGTGCCTGGAGTGTAGGTGGGGCATCCCAATATGGCTACACCTTC. Translated, it gives CAWSVGGASQYGYTF.

The chain combines TRBV7-3 with TRBJ2-1; maybe TRBD1 (5 bases). V gave up 1 base and J gave up 9 bases, with 10 bases separating them. There are 13 residues in the CDR3. The germline gives CDR1 SGHTA, CDR2 FQGTGA. The CDR3 nucleotides read TGTGCCAGCAGCTTAAGCCAGGGCAGTGAGCAGTTCTTC. Translated, it gives CASSLSQGSEQFF.

V and J are TRBV6-6 and TRBJ2-7, with a weak D call TRBD2 (6 bases). CDR1 is MNHNY, CDR2 SVGAGI, per germline (reference sequence). V lost 7 bases, J lost 10 bases, and 14 bases lay in between. The CDR3 extends over 11 amino acids. The CDR3 DNA follows: TGTGCCAGCACCGGAGGGGTGGAACAGTACTTC. Protein sequence: CASTGGVEQYF.

The rearrangement joins TRBV3-1 (or the pseudogene TRBV3-2) to TRBJ2-7, with D perhaps TRBD1 (6 bases). V was pared by 6 bases and J by 6 bases, with 18 bases between. Germline CDR1 LGHDT, CDR2 YNNKEL (reference sequence). CDR3 size: 14 residues. CDR3 region: CASSYRESLGEQYF. CDR3 DNA: TGTGCCAGCAGTTACAGGGAATCTTTGGGCGAGCAGTACTTC.

The rearrangement uses TRBV2 and TRBJ2-1; 7 nucleotides match TRBD1. CDR1 SNHLY and CDR2 FYNNEI come from the germline V gene. V was pared by 8 bases and J by 15 bases, with 10 bases of the junction left unmatched. The CDR3 length is 11 residues. The CDR3 nucleotides are TGTGCCAGCGGGGACAGACCTCCTCCGTTCTTC. Residues: CASGDRPPPFF.

This clone has only one observation. This chain uses TRBV30 with TRBJ1-1; D is possibly TRBD1 (6 bases). The CDR3 covers 14 residues. Trimming removed 2 bases at V and 1 base at J, with 11 bases between. From germline, CDR1 is GTSNPN and CDR2 SVGIG (reference sequence). The CDR3 region is CAWSPGQANTEAFF. The CDR3 DNA reads TGTGCCTGGAGTCCGGGACAAGCGAACACTGAAGCTTTCTTT.

The rearrangement joins TRBV30 to TRBJ2-3, with 7 bases that match TRBD2. The CDR3 sequence is 14 residues long. Losses at the gene ends were 4 bases for V and 0 bases for J; bases not matched to a gene: 4. Germline V gene data show CDR1 as GTSNPN and CDR2 as SVGIG (reference sequence). The CDR3 coding sequence is TGTGCCTGGACTAGCGGAGATAGCACAGATACGCAGTATTTT. Amino acids: CAWTSGDSTDTQYF.

The V and J genes are TRBV19 and TRBJ1-2; maybe TRBD1 (6 bases). Germline V gene data show CDR1 as LNHDA and CDR2 as SQIVND (reference sequence). Trimming pared 6 bases from V and 0 bases from J, leaving 8 bases between. The CDR3 runs to 13 residues. The CDR3 DNA reads as TGTGCCAGTAGGGACAGCGCTAACTATGGCTACACCTTC. It yields the protein CASRDSANYGYTF.

The V gene is TRBV7-9, the J gene TRBJ2-7, with 7 bases matching TRBD2. The germline gives CDR1 SEHNR, CDR2 FQNEAQ (reference sequence). The CDR3 contains 13 residues. The J segment lost 6 bases and the V segment lost 5 bases, leaving 7 bases of the junction unmatched. The CDR3 bases are TGTGCCAGCAGCCCCCGAGGGGAGGGCGAGCAGTACTTC. Protein: CASSPRGEGEQYF.

This clone was detected a few times. CDR3: CSVGDNNYGYTF. The CDR3 DNA is TGCAGCGTTGGTGACAATAACTATGGCTACACCTTC. The chain carries TRBV29-1 and TRBJ1-2; the D is unclear. The V end lost 4 bases, the J end lost 1 base, and 7 bases lay between the germline ends. Germline V CDR1 and CDR2: SQVTM, ANQGSEA. The CDR3 is made up of 12 amino acids.

The chain uses TRBV5-1 and TRBJ1-2; D is perhaps TRBD1 (5 bases). Germline CDR1 and CDR2: SGHRS and YFSETQ. The CDR3 contains 13 residues. With 2 bases removed from V and 3 bases from J, the gap between germline ends came to 8 bases. CDR3 residues: CASSFGGDYGYTF. CDR3 nucleotide sequence: TGCGCCAGCAGCTTTGGAGGGGACTATGGCTACACCTTC.

The rearrangement links TRBV11-1 to TRBJ1-1, with 8 bases identical to TRBD1. J gave up 4 bases and V 4 bases, and 5 bases lay outside the gene matches. The CDR3 sequence is 14 residues long. Germline CDR1 is SGHAT and CDR2 is FQDESV (reference sequence). The CDR3 region is CASSWTGSGTEAFF. Here the CDR3 DNA reads TGTGCCAGCAGCTGGACAGGGTCGGGCACTGAAGCTTTCTTT.

CDR3 loop: CASSYSNAGGNQPQHF. The CDR3 coding sequence is TGTGCCAGCAGTTACTCGAATGCCGGGGGCAATCAGCCCCAGCATTTT. The chain employs TRBV6-5 and TRBJ1-5; D remains unclear. The CDR3 sequence is 16 residues long. Germline CDR1 is MNHEY and CDR2 is SVGAGI. Deletions cut 0 bases from V and 2 bases from J, with 11 bases between.

The rearrangement links TRBV18 to TRBJ1-3; D possibly corresponds to TRBD1 (6 bases). V gave up 5 bases and J gave up 0 bases, with 11 bases separating them. Germline V lookup: CDR1 KGHSH, CDR2 LQKENI. CDR3 size: 15 residues. The CDR3 here is CASSSGQISGNTIYF. In nucleotides, the CDR3 is TGTGCCAGCTCATCAGGACAGATCTCTGGAAACACCATATATTTT.

Points on this clone: Other nucleotide sequences from this sample produce the same CDR3. The CDR3 DNA reads as TGTGCCACTACCTCGACAGGGGTCGGCAATCAGCCCCAGCATTTT. Translated, it gives CATTSTGVGNQPQHF. This rearrangement joins TRBV15 to TRBJ1-5, with 8 nucleotides matching TRBD1. V lost 9 bases to trimming and J lost 2 bases; unmatched junction nucleotides: 9. This CDR3 has 15 amino acids. The V gene's germline CDR1 is LNHNV and CDR2 YYDKDF (reference sequence).

The CDR3 protein is CASSTRETQYF. Written as DNA, the CDR3 is TGTGCCAGCAGCACTCGGGAGACCCAGTACTTC. The chain links TRBV9 to TRBJ2-5; no clear D. Germline V CDR1 and CDR2: SGDLS, YYNGEE. Deletions cut 4 bases from V and 5 bases from J, with 6 bases between. CDR3 length: 11 residues.

The chain couples TRBV19 to TRBJ1-5; D unclear. V dropped 7 bases and J dropped 0 bases, with 10 bases sitting between them. The germline V gene encodes CDR1 LNHDA and CDR2 SQIVND (reference sequence). The CDR3 contains 14 residues. The CDR3 here is CASKQTHSNQPQHF. CDR3 nucleotide sequence: TGTGCCAGTAAGCAAACCCATAGCAATCAGCCCCAGCATTTT.